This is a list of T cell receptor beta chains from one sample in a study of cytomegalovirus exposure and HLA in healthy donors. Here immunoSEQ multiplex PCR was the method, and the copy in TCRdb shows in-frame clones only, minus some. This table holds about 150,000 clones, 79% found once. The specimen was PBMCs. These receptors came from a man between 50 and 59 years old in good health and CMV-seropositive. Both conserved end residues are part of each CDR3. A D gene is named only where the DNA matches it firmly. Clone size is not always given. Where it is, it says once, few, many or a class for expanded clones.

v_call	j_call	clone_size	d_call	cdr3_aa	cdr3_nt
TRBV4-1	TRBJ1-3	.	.	CASSPVGASGNTIYF	TGCGCCAGCAGCCCCGTGGGGGCGTCCGGAAACACCATATATTTT
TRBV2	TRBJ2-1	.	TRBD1	CASSEDRSSYNEQFF	TGTGCCAGCAGTGAGGACAGGAGCTCCTACAATGAGCAGTTCTTC
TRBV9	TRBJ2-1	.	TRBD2	CASRGGSGTSGSSYNEQFF	TGTGCCAGCAGGGGAGGATCTGGGACTAGCGGATCCTCCTACAATGAGCAGTTCTTC
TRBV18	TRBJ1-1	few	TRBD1	CASFSDRINTEAFF	TGTGCCAGCTTTTCGGACAGGATAAACACTGAAGCTTTCTTT
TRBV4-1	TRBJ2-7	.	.	CASSQDIYEQYF	TGCGCCAGCAGCCAAGACATCTACGAGCAGTACTTC
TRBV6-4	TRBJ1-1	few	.	CASSQQGYTEAFF	TGTGCCAGCAGCCAACAGGGTTACACTGAAGCTTTCTTT
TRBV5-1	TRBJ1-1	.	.	CASSLGGGLTTEAFF	TGCGCCAGCAGCTTGGGTGGGGGGTTGACGACTGAAGCTTTCTTT
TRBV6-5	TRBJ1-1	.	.	CASSYRGNEAFF	TGTGCCAGCAGTTACCGGGGGAATGAAGCTTTCTTT
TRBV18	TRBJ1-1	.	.	CASSPLAGNTEAFF	TGTGCCAGCTCACCACTTGCAGGTAACACTGAAGCTTTCTTT
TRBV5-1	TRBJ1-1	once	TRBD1	CASSLDRGWVGEAFF	TGCGCCAGCAGCTTGGACAGGGGCTGGGTGGGTGAAGCTTTCTTT
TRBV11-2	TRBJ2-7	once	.	CASSLGAATYEQYF	TGTGCCAGCAGCTTAGGGGCCGCTACCTACGAGCAGTACTTC
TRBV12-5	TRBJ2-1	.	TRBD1	CASGLVKLGGGYNEQFF	TGTGCTAGTGGTTTGGTAAAGTTAGGGGGCGGGTACAATGAGCAGTTCTTC
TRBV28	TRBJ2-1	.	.	CASRYGLQSNGEQFF	TGTGCCAGCAGATACGGACTACAGTCGAATGGGGAGCAGTTCTTC
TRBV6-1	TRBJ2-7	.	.	CASLGTLLSYEQYF	TGTGCCAGCCTCGGGACTCTCCTATCCTACGAGCAGTACTTC
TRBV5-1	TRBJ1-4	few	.	CASSLYGFDEKLFF	TGCGCCAGCAGCTTGTACGGGTTTGATGAAAAACTGTTTTTT
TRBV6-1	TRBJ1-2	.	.	CASSEGREGYTF	TGTGCCAGCAGTGAAGGCAGGGAAGGCTACACCTTC
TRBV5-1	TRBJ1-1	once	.	CASSLDTGPGDTEAFF	TGCGCCAGCAGCTTGGATACAGGGCCAGGAGACACTGAAGCTTTCTTT
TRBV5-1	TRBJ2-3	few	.	CASSLGTQGQKQYF	TGCGCCAGCAGCTTGGGGACCCAGGGGCAGAAGCAGTATTTT
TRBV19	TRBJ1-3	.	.	CASSLTYGNTIYF	TGTGCCAGTAGTCTTACATATGGAAACACCATATATTTT
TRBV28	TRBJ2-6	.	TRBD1	CASSPRDRVDSGANVLTF	TGTGCCAGCAGCCCTAGGGACAGGGTAGACTCTGGGGCCAACGTCCTGACTTTC
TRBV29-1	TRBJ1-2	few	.	CSVEVRESYGYTF	TGCAGCGTTGAAGTTCGAGAGAGCTATGGCTACACCTTC
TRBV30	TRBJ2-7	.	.	CAWPNTGTYEQYF	TGTGCCTGGCCAAATACAGGGACCTACGAGCAGTACTTC
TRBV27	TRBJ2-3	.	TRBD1	CASSFLDRGYTDTQYF	TGTGCCAGCAGTTTTCTGGACAGGGGATACACAGATACGCAGTATTTT
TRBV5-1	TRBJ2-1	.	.	CASSQRTPEFAYNEQFF	TGCGCCAGCAGCCAACGGACACCCGAATTTGCCTACAATGAGCAGTTCTTC
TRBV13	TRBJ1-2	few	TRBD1	CASSGRTGGKEGYTF	TGTGCCAGCAGCGGAAGGACAGGGGGCAAAGAGGGCTACACCTTC
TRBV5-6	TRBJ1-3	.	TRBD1	CASSRQGGSGNTIYF	TGTGCCAGCAGTCGACAGGGGGGGTCTGGAAACACCATATATTTT
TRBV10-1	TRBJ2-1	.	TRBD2	CASSEGGRMNNEQFF	TGCGCCAGCAGTGAAGGCGGGAGAATGAACAATGAGCAGTTCTTC
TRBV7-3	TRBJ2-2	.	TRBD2	CATSEANTGELFF	TGTGCTACTAGCGAGGCGAACACCGGGGAGCTGTTTTTT
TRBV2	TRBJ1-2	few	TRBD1	CASQDRDRSKGYTF	TGTGCCAGCCAAGACCGGGACAGGTCGAAGGGCTACACCTTC
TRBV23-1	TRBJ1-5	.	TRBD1	CASRRSGTGGHEINQPQHF	TGCGCCAGCAGAAGATCCGGGACAGGGGGCCATGAAATCAATCAGCCCCAGCATTTT
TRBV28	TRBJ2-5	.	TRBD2	CASSFGGGRAKTQYF	TGTGCCAGCAGTTTTGGGGGCGGGAGGGCGAAGACCCAGTACTTC
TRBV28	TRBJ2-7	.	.	CASSPDRPLAYEQYF	TGTGCCAGCAGTCCTGACAGGCCGCTCGCCTACGAGCAGTACTTC
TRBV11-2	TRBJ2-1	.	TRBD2	CASKLAGGNEQFF	TGTGCCAGCAAACTAGCGGGAGGGAATGAGCAGTTCTTC
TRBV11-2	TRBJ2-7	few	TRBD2	CASSLVRRERDEQYF	TGTGCCAGCAGCTTAGTTCGGCGGGAGAGAGACGAGCAGTACTTC